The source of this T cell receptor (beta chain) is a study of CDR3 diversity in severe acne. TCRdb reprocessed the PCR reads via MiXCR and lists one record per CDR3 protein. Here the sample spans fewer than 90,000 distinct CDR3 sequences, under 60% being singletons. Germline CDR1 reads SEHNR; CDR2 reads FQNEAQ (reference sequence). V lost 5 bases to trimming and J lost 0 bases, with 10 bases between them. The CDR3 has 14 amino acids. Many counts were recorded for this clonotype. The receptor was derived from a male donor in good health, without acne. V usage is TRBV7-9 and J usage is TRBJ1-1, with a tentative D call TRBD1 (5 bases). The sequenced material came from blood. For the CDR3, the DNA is TGTGCCAGCAGCATGGGGACCGTGAACACTGAAGCTTTCTTT. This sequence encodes CASSMGTVNTEAFF.